This T cell receptor (beta chain) was captured by sequencing in a study of OX40 agonist ivuxolimab in advanced cancers. Some clones are missing from TCRdb's copy, which holds only in-frame ones; the method was immunoSEQ multiplex PCR. The repertoire consists of roughly 69,000 clones, with approximately 87% occurring once and the leading ten covering 4% to 5%. Germline CDR1 is SGHDN and CDR2 is FVKESK. The CDR3 sequence is 13 residues long. Trimming cost V 4 bases and J 7 bases, with 14 bases left between them. Source: CD4+ or CD8+ T cells sorted from blood, taken in a trial of the OX40 agonist ivuxolimab. The chain employs TRBV14 and TRBJ2-7, with D possibly TRBD1 on 5 matching bases. The sequence came from an adult with an advanced solid tumor such as melanoma, head and neck, liver or kidney cancer. The CDR3 sequence is CASSLGRLREQYF. CDR3 DNA: TGTGCCAGCAGCCTGGGGCGACTTAGGGAGCAGTACTTC.